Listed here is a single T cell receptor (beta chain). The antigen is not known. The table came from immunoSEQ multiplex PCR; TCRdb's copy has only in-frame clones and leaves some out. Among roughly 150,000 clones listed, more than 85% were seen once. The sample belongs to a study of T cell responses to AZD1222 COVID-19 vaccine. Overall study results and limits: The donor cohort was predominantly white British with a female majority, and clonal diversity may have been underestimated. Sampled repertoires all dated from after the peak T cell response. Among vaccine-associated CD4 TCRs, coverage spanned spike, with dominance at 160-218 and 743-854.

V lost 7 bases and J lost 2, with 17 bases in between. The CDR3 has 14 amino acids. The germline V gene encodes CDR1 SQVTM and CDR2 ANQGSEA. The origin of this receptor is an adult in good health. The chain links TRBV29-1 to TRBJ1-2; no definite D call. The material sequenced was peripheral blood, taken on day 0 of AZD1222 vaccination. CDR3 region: CSAKDTTRNYGYTF. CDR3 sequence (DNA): TGCAGCGCCAAAGATACTACACGAAACTATGGCTACACCTTC.